This T cell receptor beta chain was observed in a study of cytomegalovirus exposure and HLA in healthy donors. Study-level results: Cytomegalovirus-associated status was assigned to 150 to 200 TCR beta chains. Analyses of presence and absence presupposed an approximately uniform sequencing depth across donors.

Notes on this clone: The target antigen is unknown.

PCR employed 60 Vbeta and 13 Jbeta primers. Sequencing was performed with immunoSEQ multiplex PCR; in TCRdb, only in-frame clones are kept and a portion is missing. The sample lists tens of thousands of clones, just under 80% occurring once. CDR1 and CDR2 (germline): KGHSH, LQKENI. The CDR3 has 14 residues. V lost 2 bases, J lost 6 bases, and 11 bases lay in between. The chain carries TRBV18 and TRBJ2-1, with D maybe TRBD1 (5 bases). This TCR came from a male donor in good health and CMV-seropositive. Sequencing was done on a sample of PBMCs. CDR3 residues: CASSPGAGRNEQFF. The CDR3 nucleotides read TGTGCCAGCTCACCAGGGGCAGGGCGCAATGAGCAGTTCTTC.